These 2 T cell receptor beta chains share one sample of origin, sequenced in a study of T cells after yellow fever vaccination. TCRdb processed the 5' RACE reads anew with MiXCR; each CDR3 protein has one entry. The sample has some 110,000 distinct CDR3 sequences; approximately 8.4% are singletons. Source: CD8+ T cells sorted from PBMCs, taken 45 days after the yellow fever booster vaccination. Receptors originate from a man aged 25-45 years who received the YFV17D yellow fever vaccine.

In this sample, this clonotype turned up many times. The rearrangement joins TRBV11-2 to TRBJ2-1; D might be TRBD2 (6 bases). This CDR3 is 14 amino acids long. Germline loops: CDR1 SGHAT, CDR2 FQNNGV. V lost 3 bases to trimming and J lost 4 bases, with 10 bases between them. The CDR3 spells CASSFREPYNEQFF. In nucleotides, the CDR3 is TGTGCCAGCAGCTTCCGGGAGCCATACAATGAGCAGTTCTTC.

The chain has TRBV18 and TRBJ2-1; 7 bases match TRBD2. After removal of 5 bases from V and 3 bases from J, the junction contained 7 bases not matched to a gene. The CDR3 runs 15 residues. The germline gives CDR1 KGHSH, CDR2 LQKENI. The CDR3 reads CASSYLAENYNEQFF. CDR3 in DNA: TGTGCCAGCTCATACCTAGCGGAGAACTACAATGAGCAGTTCTTC.